This T cell receptor beta chain emerged from a study of cytomegalovirus exposure and HLA in healthy donors. V was clipped by 4 bases and J by 1 base; unmatched bases: 8. The CDR3 consists of 17 residues. Germline V CDR1 and CDR2: SGHNT, YYREEE (reference sequence). Whereas donors were nominally healthy upon sampling, unrecorded immune exposures were probable. Researchers ran the PCR with 60 Vbeta and 13 Jbeta primers. This table comes from immunoSEQ multiplex PCR, and its TCRdb copy is limited to in-frame clones, with some not included. Here the sample spans more than 95,000 clones, over 70% being singletons.

The receptor comes from a male donor in good health and CMV-seronegative. Sample: PBMCs. The J gene is TRBJ2-2, the V gene TRBV5-4, with 9 bases matching TRBD2. CDR3 coding DNA: TGTGCCAGCAGCCGTGCTGGGACTAGCAAGAACACCGGGGAGCTGTTTTTT. Translated, it gives CASSRAGTSKNTGELFF. The entire variable domain, with the rest obtained from reference TRBV5-4 and TRBJ2-2, is as follows: ETGVTQSPTHLIKTRGQQVTLRCSSQSGHNTVSWYQQALGQGPQFIFQYYREEENGRGNFPPRFSGLQFPNYSSELNVNALELDDSALYLCASSRAGTSKNTGELFFGEGSRLTVL.